The sequence of this T cell receptor (beta chain) was determined in a study of blood T cell repertoires in COVID-19. Study background: From T cells, B-cell-depleted T cells, or PBMCs came the material, which was cDNA or gDNA.

Trimming cost V 5 bases and J 5 bases; bases outside gene matches: 9. The germline gives CDR1 SGHNT, CDR2 YENEEA. This CDR3 has 15 residues. Generated by immunoSEQ multiplex PCR, the TCRdb table keeps only in-frame clones and is missing some. The data show some 31,000 clones, with 60% to 85% seen just once and almost 8% held by the top ten. Sequenced sample: peripheral blood. The TCR originated in an older woman with active or convalescent COVID-19. The V and J genes are TRBV11-3 and TRBJ2-5, with 9 bases that match TRBD2. The CDR3 spells CASSQTAGGIETQYF. The CDR3, as DNA: TGTGCCAGCAGCCAAACAGCGGGGGGCATCGAGACCCAGTACTTC. Based on the CDR3 plus reference TRBV11-3 and TRBJ2-5, the full variable domain is EAGVVQSPRYKIIEKKQPVAFWCNPISGHNTLYWYLQNLGQGPELLIRYENEEAVDDSQLPKDRFSAERLKGVDSTLKIQPAELGDSAVYLCASSQTAGGIETQYFGPGTRLLVL.